This T cell receptor beta chain was captured by sequencing in a study of OX40 agonist ivuxolimab in advanced cancers. This clone was picked up one time. Clones were sequenced by immunoSEQ multiplex PCR, and TCRdb holds only the in-frame ones, with some missing. The sample gives fewer than 25,000 clones, around nine tenths of which show up once; 34% is in the top ten. The source of this sequence is an adult with an advanced solid tumor such as melanoma, head and neck, liver or kidney cancer. The specimen was CD4+ or CD8+ T cells sorted from blood, collected in a trial of the OX40 agonist ivuxolimab.

The CDR3 nucleotides are TGTGCCAGCAGTTCCCGCGTGAGCTCCTACAATGAGCAGTTCTTC. It yields the protein CASSSRVSSYNEQFF. The chain is built from TRBV6-5 and TRBJ2-1; no clear D. The CDR3 covers 15 residues. V gave up 4 bases and J gave up 0 bases, with 10 bases separating them. Germline loops: CDR1 MNHEY, CDR2 SVGAGI.